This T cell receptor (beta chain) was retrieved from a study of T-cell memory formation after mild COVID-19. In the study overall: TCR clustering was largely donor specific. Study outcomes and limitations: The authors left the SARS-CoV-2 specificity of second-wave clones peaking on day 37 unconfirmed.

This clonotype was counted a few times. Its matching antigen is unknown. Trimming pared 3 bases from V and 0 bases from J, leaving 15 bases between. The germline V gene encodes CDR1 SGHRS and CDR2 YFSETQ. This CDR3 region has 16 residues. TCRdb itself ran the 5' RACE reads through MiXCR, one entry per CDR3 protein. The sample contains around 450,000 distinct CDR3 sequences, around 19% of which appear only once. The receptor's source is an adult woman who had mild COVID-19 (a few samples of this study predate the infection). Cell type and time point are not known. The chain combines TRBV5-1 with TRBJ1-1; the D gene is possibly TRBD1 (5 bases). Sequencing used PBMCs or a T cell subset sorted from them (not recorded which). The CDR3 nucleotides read TGCGCCAGCAGCTCTGACGACGGGGGGATGAACACTGAAGCTTTCTTT. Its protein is CASSSDDGGMNTEAFF.